The 28 T cell receptor beta chains below all came from one sample that was sequenced in a study of OX40 agonist ivuxolimab in advanced cancers. Sequencing used immunoSEQ multiplex PCR; TCRdb keeps in-frame clones, though not all of them. Found here are some 80,000 clones, 85% to 95% of them singletons; the top ten hold approximately 20%. The specimen was CD4+ or CD8+ T cells sorted from blood, collected in a trial of the OX40 agonist ivuxolimab. All receptors derive from an adult with an advanced solid tumor such as melanoma, head and neck, liver or kidney cancer.

V gene TRBV13 combines with J gene TRBJ2-2; the D gene is possibly TRBD2 (6 bases). The V end was cut by 5 bases, the J end by 6 bases, with 13 bases between. This CDR3 comprises 14 residues. Germline CDR1 reads PRHDT; CDR2 reads FYEKMQ (reference sequence). This CDR3 is CASSPTTRAGELFF. CDR3 DNA sequence: TGTGCCAGCAGCCCAACGACTAGAGCCGGGGAGCTGTTTTTT.

The rearrangement links TRBV27 to TRBJ2-1; TRBD2 matches at 16 bases. Trimming took 5 bases from V and 10 from J; bases not matched to a gene: 11. The CDR3 length is 17 residues. CDR1 MNHEY and CDR2 SMNVEV come from the germline V gene (reference sequence). The CDR3 region is CASSRGTSGGAAGEQFF. CDR3 coding DNA: TGTGCCAGCAGTCGAGGGACTAGCGGGGGGGCGGCAGGCGAGCAGTTCTTC.

In its sample, this clone was seen once. Germline is not matched at one junction end, which may reflect a read error. The rearrangement uses TRBV5-1 and TRBJ1-1, with D possibly being TRBD1 (5 bases). The CDR3 extends over 13 amino acids. The germline V gene encodes CDR1 SGHRS and CDR2 YFSETQ. The CDR3, as DNA: TGTGCCAGCAGCCTCAGGGAGTATACTGAAGCTTTCTTT. Amino acid sequence: CASSLREYTEAFF.

The V gene is TRBV4-3, the J gene TRBJ1-5; 10 nucleotides match TRBD1. Per the germline V gene, CDR1 is LGHNA and CDR2 is YSLEER. This CDR3 has 14 residues. V lost 5 bases, J lost 5 bases, and 3 bases stayed unmatched. In DNA, the CDR3 is TGCGCCAGCAGCAGGGGGACAGGGGATCAGCCCCAGCATTTT. Protein sequence: CASSRGTGDQPQHF.

The V gene is TRBV30, the J gene TRBJ2-7; no clear D. Germline loops: CDR1 GTSNPN, CDR2 SVGIG (reference sequence). This CDR3 contains 15 residues. Trimming took 2 bases from V and 4 from J, leaving 18 bases between them. In DNA form, the CDR3 reads TGTGCCTGGAGTCGGCCCTTTAGTTACGAGTACGAGCAGTACTTC. Encoded protein: CAWSRPFSYEYEQYF.

The chain employs TRBV6-5 and TRBJ2-7; D is possibly TRBD2 (6 bases). Trimming pared 5 bases from V and 2 bases from J, leaving 10 bases between. CDR1 and CDR2 (germline): MNHEY, SVGAGI. This CDR3 is 13 amino acids long. CDR3 nucleotide sequence: TGTGCCAGCAGTGCGGGACCCCCCTACGAGCAGTACTTC. Protein sequence: CASSAGPPYEQYF.

The CDR3 region is CASSLWVREDYEQYF. The CDR3 DNA follows: TGTGCCAGCAGTTTATGGGTCCGGGAGGACTACGAGCAGTACTTC. The chain uses TRBV28 and TRBJ2-7, with 7 bases matching TRBD2. V shed 0 bases, J shed 3 bases, and the junction held 5 bases outside the gene matches. This CDR3 region has 15 residues. Germline-derived CDR1 and CDR2 are MDHEN and SYDVKM. Based on the CDR3 plus reference TRBV28 and TRBJ2-7, the full variable domain is DVKVTQSSRYLVKRTGEKVFLECVQDMDHENMFWYRQDPGLGLRLIYFSYDVKMKEKGDIPEGYSVSREKKERFSLILESASTNQTSMYLCASSLWVREDYEQYFGPGTRLTVT.

The chain recombines TRBV7-6 with TRBJ1-2, with D tentatively TRBD1 (5 bases). This CDR3 contains 11 residues. The germline gives CDR1 SGHVS, CDR2 FNYEAQ. The V end was cut by 5 bases, the J end by 6 bases, with 7 bases between. The CDR3 protein is CASSGGDGYTF. The CDR3 region has the DNA TGTGCCAGCAGCGGGGGGGATGGCTACACCTTC. The full variable domain, its missing parts supplied by reference TRBV7-6 and TRBJ1-2, is GAGVSQSPRYKVTKRGQDVALRCDPISGHVSLYWYRQALGQGPEFLTYFNYEAQQDKSGLPNDRFSAERPEGSISTLTIQRTEQRDSAMYRCASSGGDGYTFGSGTRLTVV.

The V gene is TRBV6-1, the J gene TRBJ1-4; TRBD1 matches 7 bases. V was clipped by 3 bases and J by 5 bases; unmatched bases: 9. Germline V gene lookup returns CDR1 MNHNS and CDR2 SASEGT. This CDR3 spans 16 amino acids. CDR3 loop: CASSDPFGTANEKLFF. In DNA form, the CDR3 reads TGTGCCAGCAGTGATCCCTTCGGGACAGCAAATGAAAAACTGTTTTTT.

The gene calls are TRBV9 and TRBJ1-3, with D unclear. This CDR3 comprises 15 residues. V was shortened by 4 bases and J by 0 bases, with 11 bases between the two germline ends. The germline gives CDR1 SGDLS, CDR2 YYNGEE. The CDR3 DNA is TGTGCCAGCAGCCTCTCATCTATCTCTGGAAACACCATATATTTT. Translation: CASSLSSISGNTIYF. Supplemented by reference TRBV9 and TRBJ1-3, the full variable domain reads DSGVTQTPKHLITATGQRVTLRCSPRSGDLSVYWYQQSLDQGLQFLIQYYNGEERAKGNILERFSAQQFPDLHSELNLSSLELGDSALYFCASSLSSISGNTIYFGEGSWLTVV.

The rearrangement uses TRBV10-3 and TRBJ2-1; the match to TRBD2 covers 8 bases. The CDR3 extends over 18 amino acids. Trimming took 3 bases from V and 0 from J; bases not matched to a gene: 10. The germline gives CDR1 ENHRY, CDR2 SYGVKD. CDR3 nucleotide sequence: TGTGCCATCAGTGAAATCGGTAGCGGGGCTCCCTCCTACAATGAGCAGTTCTTC. Amino acid sequence: CAISEIGSGAPSYNEQFF.

The chain has TRBV30 and TRBJ2-5; D remains ambiguous. Germline V gene lookup returns CDR1 GTSNPN and CDR2 SVGIG (reference sequence). Trimming shortened V by 1 base and J by 1 base, and 1 base separated the two germline ends. The CDR3 is 11 residues long. The CDR3 reads CAWSAQETQYF. The CDR3 nucleotides are TGTGCCTGGAGTGCCCAAGAGACCCAGTACTTC.

This rearrangement joins TRBV13 to TRBJ2-1, with TRBD2 matching over 9 bases. The germline gives CDR1 PRHDT, CDR2 FYEKMQ (reference sequence). The ends lost 2 bases at V and 0 bases at J; junction bases unmatched: 23. The length of the CDR3 is 23 residues. The DNA for the CDR3 is TGTGCCAGCAGCTTAAGAATAGGAATTGGCACTAGCGGGTCCGGGGGCTCCTACAATGAGCAGTTCTTC. It yields the protein CASSLRIGIGTSGSGGSYNEQFF.

This chain connects TRBV4-1 to TRBJ2-7, with D perhaps TRBD1 (5 bases). The CDR3 is 15 residues long. Germline values: CDR1 MGHRA, CDR2 YSYEKL. V lost 1 base and J lost 0, with 10 bases in between. CDR3 residues: CASSQVVDSSYEQYF. The CDR3 DNA follows: TGCGCCAGCAGCCAAGTAGTTGACAGCTCCTACGAGCAGTACTTC.

The genes are TRBV7-3 and TRBJ1-2; 7 bases agree with TRBD1. The CDR3 runs to 14 residues. Germline assignment: CDR1 SGHTA and CDR2 FQGTGA. V dropped 0 bases and J dropped 4; count of bases not matched to a gene: 2. The chain's CDR3 is CASSLTGTVYGYTF. The CDR3 region has the DNA TGTGCCAGCAGCTTAACCGGGACAGTCTATGGCTACACCTTC.

This chain uses TRBV2 with TRBJ1-2; D unresolved. The CDR3 covers 12 residues. Deletions cut 3 bases from V and 4 bases from J, with 6 bases between. CDR1 and CDR2 from the germline V gene are SNHLY and FYNNEI. DNA of the CDR3: TGTGCCAGCAGTGATACAGTCTATGGCTACACCTTC. Translation: CASSDTVYGYTF.

The V and J genes are TRBV27 and TRBJ2-3; 13 bases match TRBD2. CDR1 is MNHEY and CDR2 is SMNVEV in the germline V gene (reference sequence). The length of the CDR3 is 21 residues. Trimming cost V 7 bases and J 0 bases; bases outside gene matches: 19. CDR3 DNA sequence: TGTGCCAGCATGAAACCGGCCGGACTAGCGGGGGATCACTTTAGCACAGATACGCAGTATTTT. Protein product: CASMKPAGLAGDHFSTDTQYF.

The V call is TRBV15, the J call TRBJ1-1; unclear D gene. CDR1 is LNHNV and CDR2 is YYDKDF in the germline V gene (reference sequence). Trimming shortened V by 3 bases and J by 1 base, and 12 bases separated the two germline ends. The CDR3 runs 15 residues. CDR3: CATSRAHGRNTEAFF. The DNA for the CDR3 is TGTGCCACCAGCAGGGCTCATGGACGGAACACTGAAGCTTTCTTT.

The chain is built from TRBV10-2 and TRBJ2-1; 8 bases fit TRBD2. J was trimmed by 7 bases and V by 6 bases; bases with no gene match: 2. Germline V CDR1 and CDR2: WSHSY, SAAADI. CDR3 length: 12 residues. The CDR3 reads CASSGGANEQFF. In DNA form, the CDR3 reads TGCGCCAGCAGCGGGGGGGCGAATGAGCAGTTCTTC.

As concerns this clone: Germline and junction disagree at one end, which may indicate a read error. The chain links TRBV4-3 to TRBJ2-1; D is perhaps TRBD2 (6 bases). This CDR3 is built from 14 residues. Looked up from germline, CDR1 is LGHNA and CDR2 is YSLEER. The CDR3 reads CASRQGGARNEQFF. The CDR3 DNA is TGCGCCAGCAGACAAGGCGGGGCCAGAAATGAGCAGTTCTTC.

The chain links TRBV2 to TRBJ2-1; 8 bases match TRBD1. This CDR3 has 17 amino acids. Unmatched junction bases numbered 9, after V lost 0 bases and J lost 5 bases. Germline V gene lookup returns CDR1 SNHLY and CDR2 FYNNEI. The CDR3 loop is CASSEAPDRGSNNEQFF. CDR3 coding DNA: TGTGCCAGCAGTGAAGCCCCCGACAGGGGATCCAACAATGAGCAGTTCTTC.

The chain employs TRBV7-3 and TRBJ1-2, with TRBD1 matching 9 bases. This CDR3 has 17 residues. Looked up from germline, CDR1 is SGHTA and CDR2 is FQGTGA. Trimming took 0 bases from V and 6 from J; bases not matched to a gene: 11. In DNA, the CDR3 is TGTGCCAGCAGCTTAACGGCCCCGGGACAGGGATTCGATGGCTACACCTTC. Protein product: CASSLTAPGQGFDGYTF.

The rearrangement links TRBV7-9 to TRBJ2-3; 9 nucleotides line up with TRBD1. The CDR3 is 17 amino acids. Germline V lookup: CDR1 SEHNR, CDR2 FQNEAQ (reference sequence). The junction had 8 bases not matched to a gene; V was cut back by 3 bases and J by 1 base. CDR3 protein: CASSLGQGGTGTDTQYF. The DNA for the CDR3 is TGTGCCAGCAGCTTGGGACAGGGCGGCACCGGCACAGATACGCAGTATTTT.

The chain joins TRBV7-2 to TRBJ2-1; perhaps TRBD2 as D (6 bases). The V end was cut by 8 bases, the J end by 8 bases, with 16 bases between. In germline, CDR1 is SGHTA, CDR2 FQGNSA. This CDR3 is built from 13 residues. CDR3 nucleotide sequence: TGTGCCAGCGGTATATCTCGCGGGGATGAGCAGTTCTTC. It codes for CASGISRGDEQFF. Drawing the rest from reference TRBV7-2 and TRBJ2-1, the complete variable domain is GAGVSQSPSNKVTEKGKDVELRCDPISGHTALYWYRQSLGQGLEFLIYFQGNSAPDKSGLPSDRFSAERTGGSVSTLTIQRTQQEDSAVYLCASGISRGDEQFFGPGTRLTVL.

The CDR3 nucleotides are TGTGCCAGCAGCCACGCCCGGGACGCCCAAGAGACCCAGTACTTC. Translated: CASSHARDAQETQYF. The gene calls are TRBV7-8 and TRBJ2-5, with D perhaps being TRBD1 or TRBD2 (5 bases each). Germline CDR1 SGHVS, CDR2 FQNEAQ. Trimming took off 5 bases at V and 1 base at J, with 14 bases between the two ends. The CDR3 consists of 15 residues.

This clone was recorded only once. The chain couples TRBV29-1 to TRBJ1-2; D possibly corresponds to TRBD1 (6 bases). In germline, CDR1 is SQVTM, CDR2 ANQGSEA. Trimming took 6 bases from V and 2 from J, leaving 22 bases between them. The CDR3 length is 16 residues. The CDR3 loop reads CSVDTGMDRKNYGYTF. CDR3 bases: TGCAGCGTCGACACGGGGATGGACAGAAAGAACTATGGCTACACCTTC.

To note about this clone: One end of the junction does not line up with germline, which may come from a read error. The same CDR3 can be traced to other DNA sequences in this sample. The chain employs TRBV10-3 and TRBJ2-7, with TRBD1 matching 7 bases. Germline V gives CDR1 ENHRY, CDR2 SYGVKD. There are 14 residues in the CDR3. The CDR3 DNA reads as TGCGCCATCATCGAGGGGGCAGGCTCCTACGAGCAGTACTTC. The encoded protein is CAIIEGAGSYEQYF.

This clone occurred a few times. This CDR3 is CASSQDGEGATEAFF. CDR3 nucleotides: TGCGCCAGCAGCCAAGATGGGGAAGGGGCCACTGAAGCTTTCTTT. The V call is TRBV4-3, the J call TRBJ1-1; a weak D match, TRBD1 (5 bases). The CDR3 is made up of 15 amino acids. Germline V lookup: CDR1 LGHNA, CDR2 YSLEER. Trimming took 0 bases from V and 4 from J, leaving 12 bases between them.